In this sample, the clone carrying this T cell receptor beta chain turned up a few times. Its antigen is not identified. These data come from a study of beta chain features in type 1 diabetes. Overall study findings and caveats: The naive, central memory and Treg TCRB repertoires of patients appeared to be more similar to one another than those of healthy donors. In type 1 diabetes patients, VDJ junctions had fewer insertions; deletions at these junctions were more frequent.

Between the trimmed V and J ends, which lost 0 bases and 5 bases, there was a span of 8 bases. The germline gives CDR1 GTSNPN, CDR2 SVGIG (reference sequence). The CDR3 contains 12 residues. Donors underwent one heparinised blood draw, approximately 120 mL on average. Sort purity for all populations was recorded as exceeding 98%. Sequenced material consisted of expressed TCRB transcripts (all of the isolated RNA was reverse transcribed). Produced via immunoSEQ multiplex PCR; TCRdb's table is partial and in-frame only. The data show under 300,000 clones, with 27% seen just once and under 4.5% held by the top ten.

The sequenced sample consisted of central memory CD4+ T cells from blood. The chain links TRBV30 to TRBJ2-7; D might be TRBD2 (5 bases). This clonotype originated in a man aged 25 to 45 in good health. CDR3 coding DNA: TGTGCCTGGAGTGTATCGGGGAACGAGCAGTACTTC. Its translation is CAWSVSGNEQYF. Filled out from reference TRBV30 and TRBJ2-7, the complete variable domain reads SQTIHQWPATLVQPVGSPLSLECTVEGTSNPNLYWYRQAAGRGLQLLFYSVGIGQISSEVPQNLSASRPQDRQFILSSKKLLLSDSGFYLCAWSVSGNEQYFGPGTRLTVT.